Listed below are T cell receptor beta chains from one sample, sequenced in a study of regulatory T cells in long-lasting Graves disease. TCRdb used MiXCR to reprocess the multiplex PCR reads, holding one entry per CDR3 protein. This table has hundreds of thousands of distinct CDR3 sequences, about 16% appearing once. These sequences were also reported in another study, on T cells in Graves' hyperthyroidism and ophthalmopathy.

The starting material was peripheral blood mononuclear cells (PBMCs), obtained at new diagnosis, from a patient treated with antithyroid drugs. Source of these receptors: a woman aged 35-60 years with Graves disease. Each CDR3 is given with its conserved first and last residue. A D gene is named only where the DNA matches it firmly. A row's size may be missing; if present it is once, few, many or a size class.

clone_size	j_call	v_call	d_call	cdr3_nt	cdr3_aa
.	TRBJ2-2	TRBV5-6	.	TGTGCCAGCAGCTTGATGGGGGAAACTGACACCGGGGAGCTGTTTTTT	CASSLMGETDTGELFF
many	TRBJ1-1	TRBV12-3/TRBV12-4	.	TGTGCCAGCAGTTCTCCGGGCCTAATCCCTAGCACTGAAGCTTTCTTT	CASSSPGLIPSTEAFF
.	TRBJ1-6	TRBV12-3/TRBV12-4	TRBD1	TGTGCCAGCAGAGCCAACAGGGGCGGCTATAATTCACCCCTCCACTTT	CASRANRGGYNSPLHF
many	TRBJ1-5	TRBV18	.	TGTGCCAGCTCATCATCCGGTGCTCCAGATCAGCCCCAGCATTTT	CASSSSGAPDQPQHF
many	TRBJ2-5	TRBV12-5	.	TGTGCTAGTGGTTTGGCGGGGGCCAATTCACGGGAGACCCAGTACTTC	CASGLAGANSRETQYF
many	TRBJ1-4	TRBV18	.	TGTGCCAGCTCTCTTGATGAAAAACTGTTTTTT	CASSLDEKLFF
.	TRBJ1-1	TRBV24-1	.	TGTGCCACCAGTGACCGCGGACAGATCCAGGCTTTCTTT	CATSDRGQIQAFF
.	TRBJ2-7	TRBV4-1	.	TGCGCCAGCAGCCAAGAGGACGGGGGATCCTACGAGCAGTACTTC	CASSQEDGGSYEQYF
.	TRBJ1-3	TRBV28	.	TGTGCCAGCAGCCCGGGTCACTCTGGAAACACCATATATTTT	CASSPGHSGNTIYF
many	TRBJ1-4	TRBV2	.	TGTGCCAGTACAGGTTCTAATGAAAAACTGTTTTTT	CASTGSNEKLFF
.	TRBJ2-5	TRBV7-2	TRBD2	TGTGCCAGCAGCTTAGCTAGCGGGGTACAAGAGACCCAGTACTTC	CASSLASGVQETQYF
many	TRBJ1-2	TRBV2	.	TGTGCCAGCAGGCAGGGGTTGGTCTATGGCTACACCTTC	CASRQGLVYGYTF
many	TRBJ2-3	TRBV28	.	TGTGCCAGCAGCCACAGTGGATCAGATACGCAGTATTTT	CASSHSGSDTQYF
many	TRBJ2-1	TRBV30	TRBD2	TGTGCCTGGACATCCGGACTAGCGGGGCAATACAATGAGCAGTTCTTC	CAWTSGLAGQYNEQFF
few	TRBJ1-5	TRBV6-1	TRBD1	TGTGCCAGCAGTGAAAGCGGACAGGGCAGTCAGCCCCAGCATTTT	CASSESGQGSQPQHF